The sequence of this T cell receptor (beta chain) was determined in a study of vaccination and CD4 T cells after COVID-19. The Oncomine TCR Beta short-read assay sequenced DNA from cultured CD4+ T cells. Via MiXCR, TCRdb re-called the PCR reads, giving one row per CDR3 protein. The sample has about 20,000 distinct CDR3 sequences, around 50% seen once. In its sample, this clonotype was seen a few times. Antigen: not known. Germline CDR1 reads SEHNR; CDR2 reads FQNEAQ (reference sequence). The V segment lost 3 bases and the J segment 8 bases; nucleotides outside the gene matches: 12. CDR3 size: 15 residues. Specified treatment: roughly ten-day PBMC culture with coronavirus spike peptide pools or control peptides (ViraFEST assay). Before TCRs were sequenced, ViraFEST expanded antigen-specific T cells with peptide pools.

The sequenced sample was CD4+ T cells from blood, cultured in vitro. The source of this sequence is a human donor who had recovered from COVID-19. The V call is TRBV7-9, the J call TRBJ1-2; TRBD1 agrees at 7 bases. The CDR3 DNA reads TGTGCCAGCAGCTTTACAGGGGCTTCCTCAGGGGGCTACACCTTC. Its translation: CASSFTGASSGGYTF.